The rows below give T cell receptor beta chains drawn from one sample of a study of cytomegalovirus exposure and HLA in healthy donors. The table came from immunoSEQ multiplex PCR; TCRdb's copy has only in-frame clones and leaves some out. The data hold about 160,000 clones, with 65% to 80% observed a single time. Sequenced: PBMCs. These receptors all stem from a man in his forties in good health and CMV-seronegative. Both conserved end residues are part of each CDR3. A D gene is named only where the DNA matches it firmly. A clone size is listed for some rows: how often the clone was seen (once, few, many), or a class if it is expanded.

cdr3_aa: CASSYSLAGGRYEQYF; cdr3_nt: TGTGCCAGCTCATACTCTCTAGCGGGAGGGCGCTACGAGCAGTACTTC; d_call: TRBD2; clone_size: -; v_call: TRBV18; j_call: TRBJ2-7
cdr3_aa: CASKSGLAGGAETQYF; cdr3_nt: TGTGCCAGCAAGTCGGGACTAGCGGGAGGGGCAGAGACCCAGTACTTC; d_call: TRBD2; clone_size: -; v_call: TRBV2; j_call: TRBJ2-5
cdr3_aa: CASMPLAGVKATGELFF; cdr3_nt: TGTGCCAGTATGCCGCTAGCGGGAGTAAAGGCCACCGGGGAGCTGTTTTTT; d_call: TRBD2; clone_size: -; v_call: TRBV19; j_call: TRBJ2-2
cdr3_aa: CAIARGLAMNEQFF; cdr3_nt: TGTGCCATCGCCCGGGGACTAGCGATGAATGAGCAGTTCTTC; d_call: TRBD2; clone_size: -; v_call: TRBV7-2; j_call: TRBJ2-1
cdr3_aa: CASSPPGGYGYTF; cdr3_nt: TGTGCCAGCTCTCCACCCGGAGGGTATGGCTACACCTTC; d_call: -; clone_size: -; v_call: TRBV18; j_call: TRBJ1-2
cdr3_aa: CASSLAFNNEQFF; cdr3_nt: TGTGCCAGCAGCTTAGCTTTTAACAATGAGCAGTTCTTC; d_call: -; clone_size: -; v_call: TRBV7-9; j_call: TRBJ2-1
cdr3_aa: CASSLVTGSTEAFF; cdr3_nt: TGTGCCAGCAGCTTAGTTACGGGTTCCACTGAAGCTTTCTTT; d_call: -; clone_size: few; v_call: TRBV7-2; j_call: TRBJ1-1
cdr3_aa: CAISPKIREVDNEQFF; cdr3_nt: TGTGCCATCAGCCCTAAGATTCGGGAGGTTGACAATGAGCAGTTCTTC; d_call: TRBD2; clone_size: -; v_call: TRBV10-3; j_call: TRBJ2-1
cdr3_aa: CASSTKRTEADRGGRSYNEQFF; cdr3_nt: TGTGCCAGCAGTACCAAGCGGACCGAGGCGGACAGGGGTGGAAGGTCCTACAATGAGCAGTTCTTC; d_call: TRBD1; clone_size: -; v_call: TRBV2; j_call: TRBJ2-1
cdr3_aa: CASSPSGRNPSYEQYF; cdr3_nt: TGTGCCAGCAGTCCGAGCGGGAGGAACCCCTCCTACGAGCAGTACTTC; d_call: TRBD2; clone_size: -; v_call: TRBV2; j_call: TRBJ2-7
cdr3_aa: CASSLAAPSDEQFF; cdr3_nt: TGTGCCAGCAGCTTAGCGGCCCCGAGCGATGAGCAGTTCTTC; d_call: -; clone_size: -; v_call: TRBV7-2; j_call: TRBJ2-1
cdr3_aa: CSVTWGLYEQYF; cdr3_nt: TGCAGCGTTACCTGGGGCCTCTACGAGCAGTACTTC; d_call: -; clone_size: -; v_call: TRBV29-1; j_call: TRBJ2-7
cdr3_aa: CASSQGEGAQYF; cdr3_nt: TGTGCCAGCAGCCAAGGGGAAGGAGCCCAGTACTTC; d_call: -; clone_size: -; v_call: TRBV7-9; j_call: TRBJ2-7
cdr3_aa: CASRKPLGQGQRAFF; cdr3_nt: TGTGCCAGCAGAAAACCCTTGGGACAGGGCCAAAGGGCTTTCTTT; d_call: TRBD1; clone_size: -; v_call: TRBV28; j_call: TRBJ1-1
cdr3_aa: CASRVVANEQFF; cdr3_nt: TGTGCCAGCAGGGTAGTTGCCAATGAGCAGTTCTTC; d_call: -; clone_size: -; v_call: TRBV2; j_call: TRBJ2-1
cdr3_aa: CASSFLTSGRTNEQFF; cdr3_nt: TGTGCCAGCAGTTTTCTAACTAGCGGGAGGACCAATGAGCAGTTCTTC; d_call: TRBD2; clone_size: -; v_call: TRBV28; j_call: TRBJ2-1
cdr3_aa: CASSFGGGEGSYEQYF; cdr3_nt: TGTGCCAGCAGCTTCGGTGGAGGGGAGGGTAGCTACGAGCAGTACTTC; d_call: TRBD2; clone_size: -; v_call: TRBV5-4; j_call: TRBJ2-7
cdr3_aa: CSVEADADTQYF; cdr3_nt: TGCAGCGTTGAAGCCGATGCGGATACGCAGTATTTT; d_call: -; clone_size: -; v_call: TRBV29-1; j_call: TRBJ2-3
cdr3_aa: CASSWGLAGGPKTQYF; cdr3_nt: TGTGCCAGCAGTTGGGGACTAGCGGGAGGGCCAAAGACCCAGTACTTC; d_call: TRBD2; clone_size: -; v_call: TRBV28; j_call: TRBJ2-5
cdr3_aa: CASSRLAGVYEQFF; cdr3_nt: TGTGCCAGCAGCCGACTAGCGGGAGTCTATGAGCAGTTCTTC; d_call: TRBD2; clone_size: -; v_call: TRBV11-2; j_call: TRBJ2-1
cdr3_aa: CASSLGQINQEAFF; cdr3_nt: TGCGCCAGCAGCTTGGGGCAGATAAACCAAGAAGCTTTCTTT; d_call: -; clone_size: -; v_call: TRBV5-1; j_call: TRBJ1-1
cdr3_aa: CASSLRQTLTYEQYF; cdr3_nt: TGTGCCAGCAGCTTAAGACAGACACTAACCTACGAGCAGTACTTC; d_call: -; clone_size: -; v_call: TRBV7-8; j_call: TRBJ2-7
cdr3_aa: CASSLEKTGLNTEAFF; cdr3_nt: TGTGCCAGCAGCTTAGAGAAAACAGGGTTGAACACTGAAGCTTTCTTT; d_call: -; clone_size: -; v_call: TRBV7-8; j_call: TRBJ1-1
cdr3_aa: CASSDVSAGVSLGEQFF; cdr3_nt: TGTGCCAGCAGTGATGTCTCGGCGGGAGTGAGTTTGGGTGAGCAGTTCTTC; d_call: TRBD2; clone_size: -; v_call: TRBV6-4; j_call: TRBJ2-1
cdr3_aa: CASSLWEKETQYF; cdr3_nt: TGTGCCAGTAGTTTATGGGAGAAAGAGACCCAGTACTTC; d_call: -; clone_size: -; v_call: TRBV19; j_call: TRBJ2-5
cdr3_aa: CAITRTGFPYEQYF; cdr3_nt: TGTGCCATCACCCGGACAGGATTTCCCTACGAGCAGTACTTC; d_call: TRBD1; clone_size: -; v_call: TRBV10-3; j_call: TRBJ2-7
cdr3_aa: CASSLSGTGQETQYF; cdr3_nt: TGTGCCAGCAGTTTATCGGGGACAGGGCAAGAGACCCAGTACTTC; d_call: TRBD1; clone_size: -; v_call: TRBV27; j_call: TRBJ2-5
cdr3_aa: CAWSVGRGYTF; cdr3_nt: TGTGCCTGGAGTGTAGGGAGAGGCTACACCTTC; d_call: -; clone_size: -; v_call: TRBV30; j_call: TRBJ1-2
cdr3_aa: CASSQGRTSGYNEQFF; cdr3_nt: TGCGCCAGCAGCCAAGGGCGGACTAGCGGTTACAATGAGCAGTTCTTC; d_call: TRBD2; clone_size: few; v_call: TRBV4-1; j_call: TRBJ2-1
cdr3_aa: CASSLRGGGSGYNEQFF; cdr3_nt: TGTGCCAGCAGCCTAAGGGGAGGGGGGTCGGGGTACAATGAGCAGTTCTTC; d_call: -; clone_size: -; v_call: TRBV7-9; j_call: TRBJ2-1
cdr3_aa: CASSLGVSGGLEQYF; cdr3_nt: TGTGCCAGCAGCTTAGGGGTATCGGGAGGGCTCGAGCAGTACTTC; d_call: TRBD2; clone_size: -; v_call: TRBV7-8; j_call: TRBJ2-7
cdr3_aa: CASSLAGPTSYNEQFF; cdr3_nt: TGTGCCAGCAGCTTAGCTGGCCCCACCTCCTACAATGAGCAGTTCTTC; d_call: -; clone_size: -; v_call: TRBV7-2; j_call: TRBJ2-1
cdr3_aa: CSSSHGQGFHQPQHF; cdr3_nt: TGTTCCAGCAGCCATGGGCAGGGATTTCATCAGCCCCAGCATTTT; d_call: -; clone_size: -; v_call: TRBV7-9; j_call: TRBJ1-5
cdr3_aa: CASRRSPGGGSYEQYF; cdr3_nt: TGCGCCAGCAGGAGGTCTCCTGGCGGGGGCTCCTACGAGCAGTACTTC; d_call: TRBD2; clone_size: -; v_call: TRBV5-1; j_call: TRBJ2-7
cdr3_aa: CASRRTGLRDEQYF; cdr3_nt: TGTGCCAGTCGACGGACAGGGCTTCGGGACGAGCAGTACTTC; d_call: TRBD1; clone_size: -; v_call: TRBV19; j_call: TRBJ2-7
cdr3_aa: CSVEDGGTLHF; cdr3_nt: TGCAGCGTTGAAGATGGAGGCACCCTCCACTTT; d_call: -; clone_size: -; v_call: TRBV29-1; j_call: TRBJ1-6
cdr3_aa: CASRDRGQYEQYF; cdr3_nt: TGTGCCAGCAGGGACAGGGGGCAATACGAGCAGTACTTC; d_call: TRBD1; clone_size: once; v_call: TRBV6-5; j_call: TRBJ2-7
cdr3_aa: CASSSQGQGWTEAFF; cdr3_nt: TGTGCCAGCAGCAGTCAGGGACAGGGCTGGACTGAAGCTTTCTTT; d_call: TRBD1; clone_size: -; v_call: TRBV11-1; j_call: TRBJ1-1
cdr3_aa: CASKAGGPRRGTDTQYF; cdr3_nt: TGTGCCAGCAAGGCGGGAGGGCCGCGGAGGGGCACAGATACGCAGTATTTT; d_call: TRBD2; clone_size: -; v_call: TRBV27; j_call: TRBJ2-3
cdr3_aa: CSVVDGGRRGDEQYF; cdr3_nt: TGCAGCGTTGTGGACGGTGGGAGGAGAGGCGACGAGCAGTACTTC; d_call: -; clone_size: -; v_call: TRBV29-1; j_call: TRBJ2-7
cdr3_aa: CASSSRTGSYEQYF; cdr3_nt: TGTGCCAGCAGCTCGAGGACAGGGAGCTACGAGCAGTACTTC; d_call: TRBD1; clone_size: -; v_call: TRBV7-8; j_call: TRBJ2-7
cdr3_aa: CASSLRGSGTYNEQFF; cdr3_nt: TGTGCCAGCAGCCTCCGGGGGAGCGGGACCTACAATGAGCAGTTCTTC; d_call: TRBD2; clone_size: once; v_call: TRBV9; j_call: TRBJ2-1
cdr3_aa: CASKSGITYEQYF; cdr3_nt: TGTGCCAGCAAGAGCGGTATCACCTACGAGCAGTACTTC; d_call: -; clone_size: once; v_call: TRBV28; j_call: TRBJ2-7
cdr3_aa: CSVDARTSGRASEQFF; cdr3_nt: TGCAGCGTTGATGCCCGTACTAGCGGGAGGGCCAGTGAGCAGTTCTTC; d_call: TRBD2; clone_size: once; v_call: TRBV29-1; j_call: TRBJ2-1
cdr3_aa: CASSLDQVDTQYF; cdr3_nt: TGTGCCAGCAGCTTGGATCAGGTGGATACGCAGTATTTT; d_call: -; clone_size: few; v_call: TRBV5-4; j_call: TRBJ2-3
cdr3_aa: CASSLQGGGYGYTF; cdr3_nt: TGTGCCAGCAGTCTACAGGGTGGTGGCTATGGCTACACCTTC; d_call: -; clone_size: few; v_call: TRBV27; j_call: TRBJ1-2
cdr3_aa: CASSLGGSSPLHF; cdr3_nt: TGTGCCAGCAGTTTAGGCGGGAGTTCACCCCTCCACTTT; d_call: -; clone_size: -; v_call: TRBV27; j_call: TRBJ1-6
cdr3_aa: CASSRSGRASYNEQFF; cdr3_nt: TGTGCCAGCAGCCGTAGCGGGAGGGCCTCCTACAATGAGCAGTTCTTC; d_call: TRBD2; clone_size: -; v_call: TRBV7-9; j_call: TRBJ2-1
cdr3_aa: CASSARRGVF; cdr3_nt: TGTGCCAGCAGCGCACGCAGGGGGGTCTTT; d_call: TRBD1; clone_size: -; v_call: TRBV9; j_call: TRBJ1-1
cdr3_aa: CASTGRGENTEAFF; cdr3_nt: TGTGCCAGCACGGGGAGGGGGGAGAACACTGAAGCTTTCTTT; d_call: -; clone_size: -; v_call: TRBV6-1; j_call: TRBJ1-1
cdr3_aa: CASSWTGAGANVLTF; cdr3_nt: TGTGCCAGCAGCTGGACTGGGGCTGGGGCCAACGTCCTGACTTTC; d_call: -; clone_size: once; v_call: TRBV11-2; j_call: TRBJ2-6
cdr3_aa: CASRLAGTDTQYF; cdr3_nt: TGTGCCAGCAGGCTAGCGGGAACAGATACGCAGTATTTT; d_call: TRBD2; clone_size: -; v_call: TRBV27; j_call: TRBJ2-3
cdr3_aa: CASSKTGLRVTQYF; cdr3_nt: TGTGCCAGCAGCAAGACAGGGCTTAGGGTGACCCAGTACTTC; d_call: TRBD1; clone_size: -; v_call: TRBV2; j_call: TRBJ2-5
cdr3_aa: CATSRKDRPGNTIYF; cdr3_nt: TGTGCCACCAGCAGAAAAGACAGGCCTGGAAACACCATATATTTT; d_call: -; clone_size: once; v_call: TRBV15; j_call: TRBJ1-3
cdr3_aa: CASRPTSGELYEQYF; cdr3_nt: TGTGCCAGCAGACCCACTAGCGGAGAACTCTACGAGCAGTACTTC; d_call: TRBD2; clone_size: -; v_call: TRBV6-6; j_call: TRBJ2-7